These T cell receptor beta chains were read from a single sample in a study of blood T cells in healthy people across ages. TCRdb re-analysed the 5' RACE reads in MiXCR, keeping a single row per CDR3 protein. The table lists approximately 820,000 distinct CDR3 sequences, around 42% of them singletons. Sequenced material: blood. The receptors shown here come from a man aged 55 to 70 in good health. CDR3s include the opening cysteine and the closing phenylalanine or tryptophan. The order of the fields is J gene, D gene, clone size, V gene, CDR3 protein, CDR3 DNA. D genes are given only for firm matches. A clone size is listed for some rows: how often the clone was seen (once, few, many), or a class if it is expanded.

j_gene: TRBJ2-7
d_gene: TRBD1
abundance: .
v_gene: TRBV7-9
CDR3aa: CASSNPEGQPKRYEQYF
CDR3nt: TGTGCCAGCAGCAACCCTGAGGGACAGCCTAAGAGGTACGAGCAGTACTTC

j_gene: TRBJ2-2
d_gene: .
abundance: .
v_gene: TRBV7-3
CDR3aa: CASSGAVAGELFF
CDR3nt: TGTGCCAGCAGCGGAGCAGTTGCCGGGGAGCTGTTTTTT

j_gene: TRBJ1-1
d_gene: TRBD1
abundance: .
v_gene: TRBV5-1
CDR3aa: CASSASTGMNTEAFF
CDR3nt: TGCGCCAGCAGCGCGTCGACAGGGATGAACACTGAAGCTTTCTTT

j_gene: TRBJ1-1
d_gene: .
abundance: .
v_gene: TRBV6-5
CDR3aa: CASSYGGKNTEAFF
CDR3nt: TGTGCCAGCAGTTACGGGGGGAAGAACACTGAAGCTTTCTTT

j_gene: TRBJ2-5
d_gene: TRBD2
abundance: .
v_gene: TRBV9
CDR3aa: CASSTHSGGSQETQYF
CDR3nt: TGTGCCAGCAGCACTCATAGCGGGGGGAGCCAAGAGACCCAGTACTTC

j_gene: TRBJ2-7
d_gene: .
abundance: .
v_gene: TRBV30
CDR3aa: CASRAGGGYEQYF
CDR3nt: TGTGCCTCCCGGGCCGGGGGAGGCTACGAGCAGTACTTC

j_gene: TRBJ2-1
d_gene: TRBD2
abundance: .
v_gene: TRBV6-2/TRBV6-3
CDR3aa: CASRTVAGAYNEQFF
CDR3nt: TGTGCCAGCAGAACAGTAGCGGGGGCTTACAATGAGCAGTTCTTC

j_gene: TRBJ1-2
d_gene: .
abundance: many
v_gene: TRBV29-1
CDR3aa: CSVEGFETTYGYTF
CDR3nt: TGCAGCGTTGAAGGATTTGAGACCACCTATGGCTACACCTTC

j_gene: TRBJ2-3
d_gene: TRBD2
abundance: .
v_gene: TRBV5-6
CDR3aa: CASSLRTSGRDTQYF
CDR3nt: TGTGCCAGCAGCTTGCGGACTAGCGGGCGAGATACGCAGTATTTT

j_gene: TRBJ2-5
d_gene: .
abundance: .
v_gene: TRBV4-3
CDR3aa: CASRTSGGASYNEQYF
CDR3nt: TGCGCCAGCAGGACCAGTGGGGGGGCCTCCTACAATGAGCAGTACTTC

j_gene: TRBJ2-1
d_gene: .
abundance: .
v_gene: TRBV7-2
CDR3aa: CASSPTSASWETQFF
CDR3nt: TGTGCCAGCAGCCCCACCTCAGCGTCTTGGGAGACCCAGTTCTTC

j_gene: TRBJ2-7
d_gene: .
abundance: .
v_gene: TRBV20-1
CDR3aa: CSARVSGAGAYEQYF
CDR3nt: TGCAGTGCTAGAGTCTCTGGGGCAGGGGCGTACGAGCAGTACTTC

j_gene: TRBJ1-1
d_gene: TRBD1
abundance: .
v_gene: TRBV12-3/TRBV12-4
CDR3aa: CASREGQRNTEAFF
CDR3nt: TGTGCCAGCAGGGAGGGACAGAGGAACACTGAAGCTTTCTTT

j_gene: TRBJ1-5
d_gene: .
abundance: .
v_gene: TRBV4-1
CDR3aa: CASSQISKAWGRNQPQHF
CDR3nt: TGCGCCAGCAGCCAAATCTCGAAAGCCTGGGGCCGCAATCAGCCCCAGCATTTT

j_gene: TRBJ2-5
d_gene: .
abundance: once
v_gene: TRBV7-3
CDR3aa: CASSPRGPRGQETQYF
CDR3nt: TGTGCCAGCAGCCCCCGGGGACCGAGGGGGCAAGAGACCCAGTACTTC

j_gene: TRBJ2-6
d_gene: .
abundance: .
v_gene: TRBV6-4
CDR3aa: CASSNTGAFSGANVLTF
CDR3nt: TGTGCCAGCAGTAACACAGGAGCTTTCTCTGGGGCCAACGTCCTGACTTTC

j_gene: TRBJ2-3
d_gene: .
abundance: .
v_gene: TRBV5-1
CDR3aa: CASSLTSGTNTQYF
CDR3nt: TGCGCCAGCAGCTTGACATCAGGGACGAATACGCAGTATTTT

j_gene: TRBJ1-6
d_gene: .
abundance: .
v_gene: TRBV12-3/TRBV12-4
CDR3aa: CASSITGRDNSPLHF
CDR3nt: TGTGCCAGCAGCATCACAGGGAGGGATAATTCACCCCTCCACTTT

j_gene: TRBJ1-5
d_gene: .
abundance: few
v_gene: TRBV7-3
CDR3aa: CASSLSFPGAELNQPQHF
CDR3nt: TGTGCCAGCAGCTTATCCTTCCCCGGGGCAGAATTGAATCAGCCCCAGCATTTT

j_gene: TRBJ2-2
d_gene: .
abundance: .
v_gene: TRBV12-3/TRBV12-4
CDR3aa: CASSPPRVAGELFF
CDR3nt: TGTGCCAGCAGTCCACCCCGGGTGGCCGGGGAGCTGTTTTTT

j_gene: TRBJ2-7
d_gene: .
abundance: many
v_gene: TRBV20-1
CDR3aa: CSAKSGDVIYEQYF
CDR3nt: TGCAGTGCTAAGTCTGGAGATGTAATCTACGAGCAGTACTTC

j_gene: TRBJ2-6
d_gene: TRBD1
abundance: many
v_gene: TRBV29-1
CDR3aa: CSVEFWPGGSSGANVLTF
CDR3nt: TGCAGCGTTGAGTTCTGGCCAGGGGGCAGTTCTGGGGCCAACGTCCTGACTTTC

j_gene: TRBJ2-7
d_gene: .
abundance: .
v_gene: TRBV6-2/TRBV6-3
CDR3aa: CASTDRPLGEQYF
CDR3nt: TGTGCCAGCACCGACAGGCCCCTAGGCGAGCAGTACTTC

j_gene: TRBJ1-1
d_gene: .
abundance: .
v_gene: TRBV7-6
CDR3aa: CASSITENTEAFF
CDR3nt: TGTGCCAGCAGCATAACAGAGAACACTGAAGCTTTCTTT

j_gene: TRBJ1-4
d_gene: TRBD1
abundance: few
v_gene: TRBV7-9
CDR3aa: CASSLADRGFEKLFF
CDR3nt: TGTGCCAGCAGCTTAGCGGACAGGGGGTTTGAAAAACTGTTTTTT

j_gene: TRBJ2-1
d_gene: TRBD2
abundance: .
v_gene: TRBV6-5
CDR3aa: CASRLAGDFSYNEQFF
CDR3nt: TGTGCCAGCCGACTAGCGGGGGATTTCTCCTACAATGAGCAGTTCTTC

j_gene: TRBJ2-1
d_gene: .
abundance: .
v_gene: TRBV4-3
CDR3aa: CASSLLVGGTEQFF
CDR3nt: TGCGCCAGCAGCTTGCTAGTGGGCGGCACTGAGCAGTTCTTC

j_gene: TRBJ2-7
d_gene: TRBD1
abundance: .
v_gene: TRBV6-2/TRBV6-3
CDR3aa: CASSKGTGVTYEQYF
CDR3nt: TGTGCCAGCAGTAAGGGGACAGGCGTTACCTACGAGCAGTACTTC

j_gene: TRBJ2-3
d_gene: .
abundance: few
v_gene: TRBV20-1
CDR3aa: CSAISESTDTQYF
CDR3nt: TGCAGTGCAATTAGCGAAAGCACAGATACGCAGTATTTT

j_gene: TRBJ2-7
d_gene: .
abundance: few
v_gene: TRBV6-6
CDR3aa: CASSYSFSDSSYEQYF
CDR3nt: TGTGCCAGCAGTTACTCCTTTTCGGACAGTTCCTACGAGCAGTACTTC

j_gene: TRBJ1-2
d_gene: .
abundance: .
v_gene: TRBV5-1
CDR3aa: CASREGRGGSESYTF
CDR3nt: TGCGCCAGCAGAGAGGGTAGGGGAGGTTCAGAGAGCTACACCTTC

j_gene: TRBJ1-4
d_gene: .
abundance: few
v_gene: TRBV10-1
CDR3aa: CASTNLATNEKLFF
CDR3nt: TGCGCCAGCACTAACTTAGCAACTAATGAAAAACTGTTTTTT

j_gene: TRBJ2-7
d_gene: TRBD1
abundance: .
v_gene: TRBV9
CDR3aa: CASSVGTTGAYEQYF
CDR3nt: TGTGCCAGCAGCGTAGGAACGACAGGGGCCTACGAGCAGTACTTC

j_gene: TRBJ2-1
d_gene: .
abundance: .
v_gene: TRBV6-2/TRBV6-3
CDR3aa: CASRRGGYGDPTYNEQFF
CDR3nt: TGTGCCAGCAGACGAGGGGGTTATGGGGACCCCACCTACAATGAGCAGTTCTTC

j_gene: TRBJ1-5
d_gene: .
abundance: .
v_gene: TRBV4-3
CDR3aa: CASSQFLEQPQHF
CDR3nt: TGCGCCAGCAGCCAATTTCTTGAGCAGCCCCAGCATTTT

j_gene: TRBJ2-3
d_gene: TRBD2
abundance: .
v_gene: TRBV7-2
CDR3aa: CASSRLSGTTDTQYF
CDR3nt: TGTGCCAGCAGCCGACTCAGCGGGACCACAGATACGCAGTATTTT

j_gene: TRBJ2-1
d_gene: .
abundance: .
v_gene: TRBV5-1
CDR3aa: CASTQMGEVYNEQFF
CDR3nt: TGCGCCAGCACCCAGATGGGGGAGGTATACAATGAGCAGTTCTTC

j_gene: TRBJ2-5
d_gene: .
abundance: .
v_gene: TRBV5-1
CDR3aa: CASSQTGETQYF
CDR3nt: TGCGCCAGCAGCCAGACAGGAGAGACCCAGTACTTC

j_gene: TRBJ2-2
d_gene: .
abundance: .
v_gene: TRBV7-9
CDR3aa: CASSKGQNTGELFF
CDR3nt: TGTGCCAGCAGTAAGGGTCAGAACACCGGGGAGCTGTTTTTT

j_gene: TRBJ2-5
d_gene: .
abundance: .
v_gene: TRBV20-1
CDR3aa: CSASPVPGGRYVETQYF
CDR3nt: TGCAGTGCTTCCCCTGTCCCGGGGGGCCGCTACGTGGAGACCCAGTACTTC

j_gene: TRBJ2-1
d_gene: TRBD2
abundance: .
v_gene: TRBV5-6
CDR3aa: CASSFWILADNEQFF
CDR3nt: TGTGCCAGCAGCTTTTGGATACTAGCGGACAATGAGCAGTTCTTC

j_gene: TRBJ2-1
d_gene: .
abundance: .
v_gene: TRBV3-1
CDR3aa: CASRGWDEQFF
CDR3nt: TGTGCCAGCAGGGGTTGGGATGAGCAGTTCTTC

j_gene: TRBJ2-5
d_gene: .
abundance: .
v_gene: TRBV9
CDR3aa: CASSDRNGSRDNEQYF
CDR3nt: TGTGCCAGCAGCGATAGAAACGGGAGCAGGGACAATGAGCAGTACTTC

j_gene: TRBJ2-7
d_gene: TRBD1
abundance: .
v_gene: TRBV7-2
CDR3aa: CASSLTRTGLYEQYF
CDR3nt: TGTGCCAGCAGCTTAACCCGGACAGGCTTGTACGAGCAGTACTTC

j_gene: TRBJ2-1
d_gene: TRBD2
abundance: .
v_gene: TRBV4-3
CDR3aa: CASSLYYGLSGGASNEQFF
CDR3nt: TGCGCCAGCAGCCTCTACTATGGGCTTAGCGGGGGGGCCTCCAATGAGCAGTTCTTC

j_gene: TRBJ2-3
d_gene: .
abundance: .
v_gene: TRBV6-2/TRBV6-3
CDR3aa: CASSYRGGTSTDTQYF
CDR3nt: TGTGCCAGCAGTTATCGAGGGGGGACCAGCACAGATACGCAGTATTTT

j_gene: TRBJ2-7
d_gene: TRBD1
abundance: few
v_gene: TRBV6-2/TRBV6-3
CDR3aa: CASRRAGTGSYEQYF
CDR3nt: TGTGCCAGCAGGCGCGCCGGGACAGGATCCTACGAGCAGTACTTC

j_gene: TRBJ2-4
d_gene: .
abundance: .
v_gene: TRBV6-1
CDR3aa: CASSESGRNIQYF
CDR3nt: TGTGCCAGCAGTGAATCCGGGAGAAACATTCAGTACTTC

j_gene: TRBJ1-6
d_gene: TRBD1
abundance: .
v_gene: TRBV20-1
CDR3aa: CSGLRGTGRSPLHF
CDR3nt: TGCAGTGGGTTGCGCGGGACAGGTCGTTCACCCCTCCACTTT

j_gene: TRBJ2-1
d_gene: .
abundance: .
v_gene: TRBV28
CDR3aa: CASSLTNSYNEQFF
CDR3nt: TGTGCCAGCAGTTTAACGAACTCCTACAATGAGCAGTTCTTC

j_gene: TRBJ1-4
d_gene: .
abundance: few
v_gene: TRBV12-3/TRBV12-4
CDR3aa: CASRPLDGSNEKLFF
CDR3nt: TGTGCCAGCAGGCCCCTTGATGGGTCAAATGAAAAACTGTTTTTT

j_gene: TRBJ2-1
d_gene: .
abundance: .
v_gene: TRBV7-6
CDR3aa: CASSLPGVGSNEQFF
CDR3nt: TGTGCCAGCAGCTTACCGGGCGTGGGTAGCAATGAGCAGTTCTTC

j_gene: TRBJ2-7
d_gene: .
abundance: .
v_gene: TRBV15
CDR3aa: CATSRVAGGSYEQYF
CDR3nt: TGTGCCACCAGCAGAGTGGCAGGGGGGTCCTACGAGCAGTACTTC

j_gene: TRBJ2-4
d_gene: .
abundance: .
v_gene: TRBV12-3/TRBV12-4
CDR3aa: CASSLSHSGLRYF
CDR3nt: TGTGCCAGCAGTTTATCGCACTCGGGGTTGAGGTACTTC

j_gene: TRBJ2-4
d_gene: TRBD1
abundance: once
v_gene: TRBV5-1
CDR3aa: CASSQDRALAKNIQYF
CDR3nt: TGCGCCAGCAGCCAGGACAGGGCGTTAGCCAAAAACATTCAGTACTTC